This T cell receptor (beta chain) stems from a study of early T cells in non-severe SARS-CoV-2 infection. About the study: The sequenced material was bulk RNA from unsorted whole blood, and its chains were unpaired. The study's findings and limits: Matching against VDJdb likely underestimated virus-specific expansions, favoring anti-spike CD8.

As regards this clonotype: Its antigen is not known.

Unique molecular identifiers were attached to individual cDNA molecules. One entry per CDR3 protein results from TCRdb running MiXCR on the 5' RACE reads. The profile shows around 78,000 distinct CDR3 sequences, roughly 13% of them singletons. Per the germline V gene, CDR1 is SGDLS and CDR2 is YYNGEE. The CDR3 length is 16 residues. Germline trimming cut 3 bases from V and 2 bases from J; bases unmatched to any gene: 5. The rearrangement joins TRBV9 to TRBJ2-1; TRBD2 aligns across 10 bases. The sequence derives from an adult who was a healthcare worker with PCR-confirmed SARS-CoV-2 infection or an uninfected control (not recorded which). The sample consisted of whole blood. CDR3 coding DNA: TGTGCCAGCAGCGCCACTCTAGCGGGGGCCTACAATGAGCAGTTCTTC. It codes for CASSATLAGAYNEQFF.